This TCR beta chain was documented in a study of blood T cell repertoires in COVID-19. About the research overall: Some COVID-19 samples were acute and others convalescent; all came from the United States, Italy and Spain.

Using immunoSEQ multiplex PCR, the repertoire was profiled, and TCRdb retains in-frame clones only, with some absent. The sample lists roughly 220,000 clones; about nine tenths were seen once. Germline CDR1 is MNHEY and CDR2 is SMNVEV (reference sequence). This CDR3 has 14 amino acids. V was clipped by 6 bases and J by 6 bases; unmatched bases: 9. Sequenced: peripheral blood. The clonotype was recovered from a man aged 25 to 40 who had recovered from COVID-19. V gene TRBV27 combines with J gene TRBJ1-2; 8 positions match TRBD1. The CDR3 region is CASSRTGSGHGYTF. The CDR3 nucleotides read TGTGCCAGCAGCCGGACAGGGTCCGGCCATGGCTACACCTTC.